The 26 T cell receptor beta chains reported below all come from one sample, sequenced in a study of blood T cells in healthy people across ages. The second PCR ran about 6 to 12 cycles with a sample-barcoded 5' primer and J-beta primers. TCRdb itself ran the 5' RACE reads through MiXCR, one entry per CDR3 protein. Seen here are over 1,200,000 distinct CDR3 sequences, roughly 59% observed once, and the top ten hold roughly 6.3%. Sequencing was done on a sample of blood. These receptors all stem from a man between 18 and 35 years old in good health.

There are a few counts of this clonotype. The CDR3: CASSQAPRIEQYF. The CDR3 nucleotides are TGCGCCAGCAGCCAAGCCCCCCGGATCGAGCAGTACTTC. The V call is TRBV4-1, the J call TRBJ2-4; D unclear. The J call is doubtful: the DNA matches TRBJ2-7 better. The CDR3 spans 13 residues. Germline lookup yields CDR1 MGHRA and CDR2 YSYEKL.

The DNA for the CDR3 is TGCAGTGCTAGAGTTGACTATAGCAATCAGCCCCAGCATTTT. Amino acids: CSARVDYSNQPQHF. The rearrangement uses TRBV20-1 and TRBJ1-5; D ambiguous. The CDR3 is 14 residues long. Germline CDR1 reads DFQATT; CDR2 reads SNEGSKA (reference sequence). Trimming removed 1 base at V and 0 bases at J, with 7 bases between.

This clonotype came up a few times. The rearrangement joins TRBV6-5 to TRBJ1-2; D possibly corresponds to TRBD1 (5 bases). Germline assignment: CDR1 MNHEY and CDR2 SVGAGI. The CDR3 sequence is 13 residues long. Trimming took 9 bases from V and 8 from J, leaving 19 bases between them. DNA for the CDR3: TGTGCCAGTAGGGGTAGCGGAGGACCGGGCTACACCTTC. It yields the protein CASRGSGGPGYTF.

This clonotype was seen more than once but under ten times. The V gene is TRBV4-1, the J gene TRBJ2-1, with 12 bases lining up with TRBD2. The germline V gene has CDR1 MGHRA and CDR2 YSYEKL. The CDR3 has 19 residues. V gave up 0 bases and J gave up 6 bases; unmatched junction bases: 12. CDR3 sequence (DNA): TGCGCCAGCAGCCAAGAAGGGCTAGCGGGGGGGCCTTATCCCAATGAGCAGTTCTTC. It encodes CASSQEGLAGGPYPNEQFF.

The chain uses TRBV18 and TRBJ2-5; 9 bases align to TRBD1. With the DNA end fitting TRBJ2-7 better, the J assignment may be wrong. The germline V gene encodes CDR1 KGHSH and CDR2 LQKENI. CDR3 size: 16 residues. The CDR3: CASSPRDRVNWREQYF. The CDR3 DNA reads TGTGCCAGCTCACCAAGGGACAGGGTAAATTGGCGCGAGCAGTACTTC.

The sample holds a few counts of this clonotype. This chain connects TRBV5-1 to TRBJ2-5; perhaps TRBD2 as D (5 bases). V shed 4 bases and J shed 7 bases, with 11 bases lying between them. CDR3 length: 12 amino acids. Germline V gene lookup returns CDR1 SGHRS and CDR2 YFSETQ. In DNA, the CDR3 is TGCGCCAGCAGCGGACGGGAAGGGACCCAGTACTTC. Translating it yields CASSGREGTQYF.

This clonotype was observed a handful of times. CDR3 nucleotides: TGCAGCGTTGAATTGGGGACTAGCGGGAGTCCAATTGATGAGCAGTTCTTC. This gives the protein CSVELGTSGSPIDEQFF. The chain has TRBV29-1 and TRBJ2-1; TRBD2 aligns across 14 bases. The CDR3 spans 17 residues. CDR1 is SQVTM, CDR2 ANQGSEA, per germline. V lost 2 bases to trimming and J lost 8 bases; unmatched junction nucleotides: 11.

V and J are TRBV6-6 and TRBJ2-7, with unresolved D. Germline V lookup: CDR1 MNHNY, CDR2 SVGAGI (reference sequence). This CDR3 has 15 amino acids. V gave up 0 bases and J gave up 5 bases, with 14 bases separating them. The CDR3 here is CASSYSMVQTDEQYF. The CDR3 nucleotides read TGTGCCAGCAGTTACTCTATGGTCCAAACGGACGAGCAGTACTTC.

The J gene is TRBJ2-7, the V gene TRBV10-2, with 7 positions matching TRBD1. In germline, CDR1 is WSHSY, CDR2 SAAADI. The CDR3 spans 17 residues. V dropped 10 bases and J dropped 5; count of bases not matched to a gene: 23. The CDR3 is CATSIVPTGCIRNEQYF. For the CDR3, the DNA is TGCGCCACCTCAATAGTACCGACAGGGTGTATTAGGAACGAGCAGTACTTC.

This clonotype appeared once. The chain recombines TRBV6-1 with TRBJ1-1; a weak D match, TRBD1 (6 bases). The CDR3 is 15 residues long. CDR1 and CDR2 (germline): MNHNS, SASEGT. The ends were cut back, 7 bases at V and 5 bases at J, with 20 bases in the middle. The CDR3 protein is CASTQQGMARTEAFF. CDR3 coding DNA: TGTGCCAGCACCCAGCAGGGGATGGCGAGGACTGAAGCTTTCTTT.

The rearrangement uses TRBV28 and TRBJ1-5; D gene unclear. V was cut by 2 bases and J by 4 bases, with 6 bases left in between. Germline CDR1 MDHEN, CDR2 SYDVKM. This CDR3 is built from 13 residues. The CDR3 DNA follows: TGTGCCAGCAGTTTAATAGGAAATCAGCCCCAGCATTTT. This translates into CASSLIGNQPQHF.

The gene calls are TRBV25-1 and TRBJ2-5; D possibly corresponds to TRBD1 (6 bases). Germline CDR1 reads MGHDK; CDR2 reads SYGVNS. V lost 3 bases to trimming and J lost 5 bases, with 16 bases between them. The CDR3 is 15 residues long. This chain's CDR3 is CASSDREVRGETQYF. As DNA, the CDR3 is TGTGCCAGCAGTGACAGGGAAGTGAGGGGGGAGACCCAGTACTTC.

This chain uses TRBV2 with TRBJ2-1, with 9 bases aligning to TRBD2. The junction had 15 bases not matched to a gene; V was cut back by 7 bases and J by 8 bases. The CDR3 has 16 residues. Germline V gene data show CDR1 as SNHLY and CDR2 as FYNNEI. The DNA of the CDR3 is TGTGCCAGCATGGACCCCGCTAGCGGGACTCAGGATGAGCAGTTCTTC. Its translation is CASMDPASGTQDEQFF.

This clonotype was seen more than once but under ten times. The rearrangement links TRBV3-1 to TRBJ2-4, with D hard to call. This CDR3 is 15 amino acids long. Germline lookup yields CDR1 LGHDT and CDR2 YNNKEL (reference sequence). The ends were cut back, 3 bases at V and 0 bases at J, with 9 bases in the middle. CDR3 amino acids: CASSQAALAKNIQYF. The CDR3 DNA follows: TGTGCCAGCAGCCAGGCAGCACTAGCCAAAAACATTCAGTACTTC.

The chain has TRBV5-1 and TRBJ2-3, with TRBD1 matching 7 bases. CDR1 SGHRS and CDR2 YFSETQ come from the germline V gene. The CDR3 length is 15 residues. With V trimmed by 6 bases and J by 0 bases, 7 bases remained unmatched. The CDR3 region has the DNA TGCGCCAGCATCATGGGGACAGCTAGCACAGATACGCAGTATTTT. Protein: CASIMGTASTDTQYF. Full variable domain (remainder filled in from reference TRBV5-1 and TRBJ2-3): KAGVTQTPRYLIKTRGQQVTLSCSPISGHRSVSWYQQTPGQGLQFLFEYFSETQRNKGNFPGRFSGRQFSNSRSEMNVSTLELGDSALYLCASIMGTASTDTQYFGPGTRLTVL.

The chain uses TRBV11-1 and TRBJ1-6; 12 bases agree with TRBD1. The V gene end was trimmed by 5 bases and the J gene end by 12 bases; junction bases not matched to a gene: 8. The CDR3 has 15 residues. In germline, CDR1 is SGHAT, CDR2 FQDESV (reference sequence). The CDR3 loop is CASSAGQGAVLPLHF. Here the CDR3 DNA reads TGTGCCAGCAGCGCGGGACAGGGGGCCGTTCTACCCCTCCACTTT. Together with reference TRBV11-1 and TRBJ1-6, the CDR3 gives the full variable domain: EAEVAQSPRYKITEKSQAVAFWCDPISGHATLYWYRQILGQGPELLVQFQDESVVDDSQLPKDRFSAERLKGVDSTLKIQPAELGDSAMYLCASSAGQGAVLPLHFGNGTRLTVT.

The chain is built from TRBV27 and TRBJ2-1; D is possibly TRBD1 or TRBD2 (5 bases each). The V end lost 1 base, the J end lost 8 bases, and 12 bases lay between the germline ends. Germline V gene data show CDR1 as MNHEY and CDR2 as SMNVEV (reference sequence). The CDR3 covers 14 residues. The CDR3 coding sequence is TGTGCCAGCAGTTTATATAGAGGGACGGATGAGCAGTTCTTC. Its protein product is CASSLYRGTDEQFF.

The CDR3 loop is CASRHMNTEAFF. Here the CDR3 DNA reads TGCGCCAGCAGACACATGAACACTGAAGCTTTCTTT. The chain is built from TRBV10-2 and TRBJ1-1; D uncertain. Per germline, CDR1 WSHSY and CDR2 SAAADI. There are 12 residues in the CDR3. With 6 bases removed from V and 0 bases from J, the gap between germline ends came to 5 bases.

This clonotype was counted only a few times. The chain uses TRBV7-2 and TRBJ2-1; D remains ambiguous. This CDR3 spans 13 amino acids. The V end lost 11 bases, the J end lost 4 bases, and 15 bases lay between the germline ends. The germline V gene has CDR1 SGHTA and CDR2 FQGNSA. This CDR3 reads CAELVDHYNEQFF. For the CDR3, the DNA is TGTGCCGAATTAGTGGACCATTACAATGAGCAGTTCTTC.

This rearrangement joins TRBV6-1 to TRBJ2-4, with D perhaps matching TRBD1 or TRBD2 (5 bases each). Matching the DNA end better, TRBJ2-7 makes the J call doubtful. The CDR3 runs to 14 residues. CDR1 and CDR2 (germline): MNHNS, SASEGT. CDR3 nucleotide sequence: TGTGCCAGCAGTAACGGGACCTCTCGCGACGAGCAGTACTTC. Its translation is CASSNGTSRDEQYF.

The chain recombines TRBV28 with TRBJ1-2; D not resolved. V was shortened by 9 bases and J by 8 bases, with 13 bases between the two germline ends. The CDR3 covers 11 residues. The germline V gene has CDR1 MDHEN and CDR2 SYDVKM. In DNA form, the CDR3 reads TGTGCCAGTACGGGGTTTGAGGGCTACACCTTC. It specifies CASTGFEGYTF.

This clonotype was recorded once. This chain uses TRBV7-2 with TRBJ2-2, with D uncertain. Germline V gene data show CDR1 as SGHTA and CDR2 as FQGNSA. V was trimmed by 2 bases and J by 5 bases, leaving 6 bases between them. This CDR3 has 13 amino acids. The CDR3 DNA sequence: TGTGCCAGCAGCTTAAAGTCGACCGGGGAGCTGTTTTTT. This codes for CASSLKSTGELFF.

This chain links TRBV3-1 with TRBJ2-3; D not certain. The V gene's germline CDR1 is LGHDT and CDR2 YNNKEL (reference sequence). With 2 bases removed from V and 6 bases from J, the gap between germline ends came to 9 bases. This CDR3 contains 13 residues. The CDR3 region is CASSQWVRDTQYF. Here the CDR3 DNA reads TGTGCCAGCAGCCAATGGGTGCGGGATACGCAGTATTTT.

For the CDR3, the DNA is TGTGCCAGCAGCTTAGAACATCTGGGCACTGAAGCTTTCTTT. This translates into CASSLEHLGTEAFF. The gene calls are TRBV7-9 and TRBJ1-1, with D uncertain. The CDR3 extends over 14 amino acids. Germline lookup yields CDR1 SEHNR and CDR2 FQNEAQ (reference sequence). V was clipped by 1 base and J by 4 bases, with 10 bases between them.

Here the CDR3 reads CASSTSTGGAVNEQFF. The CDR3 DNA follows: TGTGCCAGCAGCACCTCGACCGGGGGGGCCGTCAATGAGCAGTTCTTC. This rearrangement joins TRBV7-2 to TRBJ2-1; 8 bases match TRBD2. The CDR3 loop spans 16 amino acids. The germline V gene has CDR1 SGHTA and CDR2 FQGNSA. J gave up 6 bases and V 5 bases, and 12 bases lay outside the gene matches.

This clonotype was observed a handful of times. V gene TRBV4-1 combines with J gene TRBJ2-5, with 14 bases fitting TRBD2. The V and J ends lost 4 bases and 11 bases, in that order; junction bases with no gene match: 12. Germline lookup yields CDR1 MGHRA and CDR2 YSYEKL. The CDR3 consists of 16 residues. CDR3 region: CASSLLGLAGVNEQYF. For the CDR3, the DNA is TGCGCCAGCAGCCTACTGGGACTAGCGGGAGTTAATGAGCAGTACTTC.